The T cell receptor beta chain described here comes from a study of shared clonotypes between healthy human individuals (dated by TCRdb to the early 2020s). Background for the entire study: The cohort included a few men and a couple of women between 18 and 49 years of age. Blood TCR repertoires of roughly 5 healthy adults were deeply sequenced to estimate repertoire size and the extent of clonotype sharing between individuals. Per donor, three plates each were used for CD4 naive and CD4 memory, two for CD8 naive, and one for CD8 memory. Different laboratories and diverse techniques were used to prepare libraries and sequence TCR repertoires, to increase sequencing depth and limit assay-specific biases. Each donor's leukapheresis produced roughly between about 0.9 and 9.5 billion PBMCs. General study outcomes and caveats: Sharing across several donors was observed for about 5% of naive CD4, around 3.5% of naive CD8, roughly 2.3% of memory CD4, and roughly 0.4% of memory CD8 clonotypes. Higher generation probabilities were observed for clonotypes shared by all four sorted-subset donors than for non-shared clonotypes. Based on pairwise subsampling, the degree of clonotype sharing among donors was expected to be affected by sequencing depth. Incomplete sequencing was indicated by rarefaction of sorted-subset datasets, despite the large sequencing depth. Larger estimated clonotype richness was generally found for naive subsets than for memory subsets. Only blood was sampled, and tissue TCR repertoires likely differ from those in blood. Because the study included a small number of donors, the genetic and exposure-history diversity represented was limited.

For the CD8 naive samples, CD45RO-negative cells were positively selected for CCR7, yielding a CD45RA+CCR7+ population from which TemRA cells were excluded. The donors were healthy, HIV-negative adults with no recently reported acute infections or vaccinations. Every donor was a Caucasian adult residing in Nashville, Tennessee, USA. Blood was obtained by leukapheresis, after which PBMCs were separated by Ficoll-Histopaque density gradient centrifugation and cryopreserved in liquid nitrogen vapor phase. Purity and quantity of every magnetically sorted T cell population were checked by analytical flow cytometry. Each sorted fraction had its genomic DNA isolated and then quantified by UV absorbance on a Nanodrop 2000c. Reading from cysteine to phenylalanine, the CDR3 counts 14 amino acids. Left in the record is the CDR3 DNA by itself, 42 bases read in frame from the first base. CDR1 SGDLS and CDR2 YYNGEE were looked up in the germline V gene. The junction carries 7 bases between V and J, which are trimmed by 0 bases and 0 bases respectively.

Concerning this clone itself: It lacks a known antigen. Base qualities were left out, and no much larger clone turns up one base away. Other DNA sequences in this specimen translate into the identical CDR3.

Using the deep immunoSEQ assay, multiplex PCR amplified TCR CDR3 regions from genomic DNA. For each cell subset, the extracted genomic DNA was distributed evenly across all wells of several immunoSEQ 96-well plates, and each plate served as one replicate. For sorted subsets, each replicate PCR was loaded with around 200 ng genomic DNA, equivalent to about 30,000 T cell genomes. Purified libraries were measured with a Qubit 3.0 fluorometer, size-checked on a Bioanalyzer 2100, and measured again with the KAPA Library Quantification kit. Every immunoSEQ 96-well plate was sequenced on a dedicated single-read 150-cycle Illumina NextSeq 550 flow cell. The original pipeline was this. Because the immunoSEQ output held only junctional sequences and lacked quality scores, the filtering could not match the filtering applied to full-length reads. Sequences were annotated with PyIR, a Python wrapper for IgBLAST v1.9, using IMGT germline references to assign V/J genes and CDR3. Reads were filtered out if the reads had weak V/J assignments (E-value above 1e-6), no CDR3, stop codons, out-of-frame junctions, or ambiguous translated residues. A V3J clonotype was defined by an identical inferred V gene, J gene, and CDR3 amino acid sequence. Percentage overlap between repertoires was computed as shared unique clonotypes divided by the size of the smaller repertoire. Three approaches were used to assess repertoire richness: RTK rarefaction, the Chao1 estimator, and Recon v2.1 estimates of unobserved clonotypes. Generation probabilities were computed with OLGA for all TCRbeta clonotypes obtained by the gDNA method from several donors. Here the immuneACCESS table is served through TCRdb, limited to in-frame sequences with V and J called. Missing clones are a known gap in these copies; in checked studies unresolved V genes cover under half, and the rest lacks a known reason. D and trimming come from the DNA, and the V and J calls and clone size come from that table. The sample data list about 2 million clones, and approximately 94% of these were observed just once. The ten largest clones capture around 1.1% of the sample.

The sequence came from a man younger than 35 in good health. The rearranged segments are TRBV9 and TRBJ2-7; the D gene is possibly TRBD1 or TRBD2, with 5 bases matching each. The sequenced sample consisted of naive CD8+ T cells sorted from blood. What this sample's cell subset or site label stands for: CD45RA+CCR7+. The nucleotide sequence reads TGTGCCAGCAGCGTAGAGGGGAGCTCCTACGAGCAGTACTTC. This is translated as CASSVEGSSYEQYF.